Below, 25 T cell receptor beta chains from the same sample are listed, as sequenced in a study of blood T cell repertoires in COVID-19. Clones were read by immunoSEQ multiplex PCR, and TCRdb kept only the in-frame ones, dropping some. The sample yields 45,000 to 65,000 clones, about nine tenths seen once. The sequenced sample was peripheral blood. Receptors were obtained from a human donor in a cohort sampled during active COVID-19.

V is TRBV7-3 and J is TRBJ2-7; 7 nucleotides line up with TRBD1. The CDR3 totals 14 residues. Germline values: CDR1 SGHTA, CDR2 FQGTGA. V lost 1 base, J lost 2 bases, and 2 bases stayed unmatched. The CDR3 DNA sequence: TGTGCCAGCAGCTTAAGAGGGGGCCCCTACGAGCAGTACTTC. The encoded protein is CASSLRGGPYEQYF.

This clone showed up just a few times. J is TRBJ1-2 and V is TRBV28; D call uncertain. The V end was cut by 4 bases, the J end by 4 bases, with 19 bases between. Per germline, CDR1 MDHEN and CDR2 SYDVKM. This CDR3 is built from 16 residues. For the CDR3, the DNA is TGTGCCAGCAGTTCTGGCGGTCGTCCCCCACCCTATGGCTACACCTTC. This translates into CASSSGGRPPPYGYTF.

This chain joins TRBV14 and TRBJ2-4, with D perhaps TRBD1 (5 bases). Trimming cost V 4 bases and J 9 bases, with 10 bases left between them. There are 12 residues in the CDR3. Germline V CDR1 and CDR2: SGHDN, FVKESK. CDR3 DNA sequence: TGTGCCAGCAGCCCCAGGGTTAGCATTCAGTACTTC. It translates to CASSPRVSIQYF.

The J gene is TRBJ1-2, the V gene TRBV25-1; 8 nucleotides align to TRBD1. J gave up 5 bases and V 5 bases, and 7 bases lay outside the gene matches. The length of the CDR3 is 14 residues. Germline CDR1 MGHDK, CDR2 SYGVNS. CDR3 region: CASSSRTGPYGYTF. As DNA, the CDR3 is TGTGCCAGCAGTTCCCGGACAGGGCCTTATGGCTACACCTTC.

The genes are TRBV25-1 and TRBJ2-7; 8 bases are a match to TRBD1. Germline V gives CDR1 MGHDK, CDR2 SYGVNS. The CDR3 spans 15 residues. The J segment lost 2 bases and the V segment lost 5 bases, leaving 8 bases of the junction unmatched. CDR3 amino acids: CASSFQDRVAYEQYF. The DNA of the CDR3 is TGTGCCAGCAGTTTCCAGGACAGGGTGGCCTACGAGCAGTACTTC.

The rearrangement uses TRBV5-4 and TRBJ1-1, with a possible D match to TRBD1 (5 bases). The ends were cut back, 4 bases at V and 6 bases at J, with 22 bases in the middle. The CDR3 has 16 residues. The V gene's germline CDR1 is SGHNT and CDR2 YYREEE (reference sequence). This CDR3 reads CASSPPSRSDSAEAFF. For the CDR3, the DNA is TGTGCCAGCAGCCCTCCATCCCGGTCCGACAGCGCTGAAGCTTTCTTT.

V gene TRBV29-1 combines with J gene TRBJ2-1, with TRBD1 matching 9 bases. The germline CDR1 and CDR2 sequences are SQVTM and ANQGSEA. The V segment lost 1 base and the J segment 1 base; nucleotides outside the gene matches: 8. The CDR3 consists of 17 residues. The CDR3 DNA reads as TGCAGCGTTGAAGGGGGACAGGGTCTACTTTCCTACAATGAGCAGTTCTTC. Its translation: CSVEGGQGLLSYNEQFF.

CDR3 nucleotide sequence: TGTGCCAGCAGCGCTGAAGGGGACAGGGCCTACGAGCAGTACTTC. Amino acid sequence: CASSAEGDRAYEQYF. This chain uses TRBV6-5 with TRBJ2-7, with TRBD1 matching 9 bases. Trimming cost V 6 bases and J 2 bases; bases outside gene matches: 8. Germline V gene sequence: CDR1 MNHEY, CDR2 SVGAGI. The CDR3 covers 15 residues.

The V and J genes are TRBV15 and TRBJ1-1; unclear D gene. Trimming removed 4 bases from V and 0 bases from J, with 12 bases in between. CDR1 and CDR2 (germline): LNHNV, YYDKDF (reference sequence). The length of the CDR3 is 15 residues. The CDR3 spells CATSNPQRLNTEAFF. The CDR3 DNA sequence: TGTGCCACCAGCAATCCCCAGCGACTGAACACTGAAGCTTTCTTT.

The V and J genes are TRBV19 and TRBJ2-2; 10 bases align to TRBD1. The V segment lost 8 bases and the J segment 2 bases; nucleotides outside the gene matches: 5. The CDR3 totals 15 residues. CDR1 is LNHDA and CDR2 is SQIVND in the germline V gene (reference sequence). This CDR3 reads CASGRTGGNTGELFF. The CDR3 bases are TGTGCCAGTGGGCGGACAGGGGGAAACACCGGGGAGCTGTTTTTT.

This chain joins TRBV9 and TRBJ2-1, with TRBD1 identical over 7 bases. CDR3 size: 16 residues. Trimming removed 2 bases from V and 5 bases from J; junction bases left unmatched: 10. Germline values: CDR1 SGDLS, CDR2 YYNGEE. This chain's CDR3 is CASSVMPGQLNNEQFF. CDR3 sequence (DNA): TGTGCCAGCAGCGTGATGCCGGGACAGTTGAACAATGAGCAGTTCTTC.

This clone was detected once. This chain uses TRBV27 with TRBJ2-7; D is perhaps TRBD1 (5 bases). V lost 5 bases to trimming and J lost 4 bases, with 12 bases between them. The CDR3 consists of 13 residues. Germline CDR1 is MNHEY and CDR2 is SMNVEV (reference sequence). The CDR3 sequence: CASSPLRAYEQYF. CDR3 nucleotide sequence: TGTGCCAGCAGTCCACTCAGGGCGTACGAGCAGTACTTC.

The gene calls are TRBV7-9 and TRBJ2-1, with D possibly being TRBD2 (5 bases). The V end lost 5 bases, the J end lost 6 bases, and 17 bases lay between the germline ends. The length of the CDR3 is 15 residues. The germline V gene encodes CDR1 SEHNR and CDR2 FQNEAQ (reference sequence). The CDR3: CASSRVVPGGNEQFF. In DNA form, the CDR3 reads TGTGCCAGCAGCAGAGTCGTCCCCGGAGGCAATGAGCAGTTCTTC.

This clone showed up just once. The chain is built from TRBV25-1 and TRBJ1-4, with D possibly being TRBD1 (5 bases). The CDR3 loop spans 17 amino acids. Trimming removed 2 bases at V and 8 bases at J, with 21 bases between. The germline CDR1 and CDR2 sequences are MGHDK and SYGVNS. The CDR3 here is CASSEGWLGLQIEKLFF. The DNA for the CDR3 is TGTGCCAGCAGTGAAGGGTGGTTGGGGCTTCAGATCGAAAAACTGTTTTTT. Variable domain in full (rest from reference TRBV25-1 and TRBJ1-4): EADIYQTPRYLVIGTGKKITLECSQTMGHDKMYWYQQDPGMELHLIHYSYGVNSTEKGDLSSESTVSRIRTEHFPLTLESARPSHTSQYLCASSEGWLGLQIEKLFFGSGTQLSVL.

The chain combines TRBV9 with TRBJ2-7; 12 bases are a match to TRBD1. The CDR3 consists of 15 residues. Per the germline V gene, CDR1 is SGDLS and CDR2 is YYNGEE. Trimming cost V 2 bases and J 5 bases; bases outside gene matches: 5. The CDR3 DNA reads TGTGCCAGCAGCGTGAGGGGACAGGGGGCTGACGAGCAGTACTTC. Encoded protein: CASSVRGQGADEQYF.

This clone has only a few counts. The genes are TRBV9 and TRBJ2-1, with 9 bases matching TRBD2. V shed 4 bases and J 4 bases; nucleotides not matched to a gene: 9. Germline V lookup: CDR1 SGDLS, CDR2 YYNGEE. This CDR3 has 16 amino acids. As DNA, the CDR3 is TGTGCCAGCAGCTCCCGCCTGGCGGGAGGGTACAATGAGCAGTTCTTC. Translated, it gives CASSSRLAGGYNEQFF.

This chain joins TRBV9 and TRBJ2-7, with 8 bases fitting TRBD1. CDR3 length equals 15 residues. Germline V gene sequence: CDR1 SGDLS, CDR2 YYNGEE. Germline trimming cut 3 bases from V and 2 bases from J; bases unmatched to any gene: 7. The CDR3 nucleotides are TGTGCCAGCAGCGCCGGAGGGACAGGTGCCTACGAGCAGTACTTC. Protein product: CASSAGGTGAYEQYF.

The rearrangement links TRBV7-2 to TRBJ2-3, with D possibly TRBD2 on 6 matching bases. Trimming shortened V by 5 bases and J by 0 bases, and 18 bases separated the two germline ends. The CDR3 is 17 residues long. Looked up from germline, CDR1 is SGHTA and CDR2 is FQGNSA. CDR3 loop: CASSRTGVGISTDTQYF. As DNA, the CDR3 is TGTGCCAGCAGCAGAACGGGGGTGGGGATTAGCACAGATACGCAGTATTTT.

The chain is built from TRBV5-1 and TRBJ2-5, with TRBD2 matching over 10 bases. The CDR3 spans 17 residues. J was trimmed by 0 bases and V by 4 bases; bases with no gene match: 9. Germline loops: CDR1 SGHRS, CDR2 YFSETQ. In DNA form, the CDR3 reads TGCGCCAGCAGCCCAAGGACTAGCGGTGCGTACCAAGAGACCCAGTACTTC. Protein sequence: CASSPRTSGAYQETQYF.

The genes are TRBV28 and TRBJ2-1; D possibly corresponds to TRBD1 (5 bases). Trimming cost V 2 bases and J 6 bases, with 14 bases left between them. The CDR3 consists of 15 residues. Germline V lookup: CDR1 MDHEN, CDR2 SYDVKM. In DNA form, the CDR3 reads TGTGCCAGCAGTTTAATAGGGCAGGGCTCCAATGAGCAGTTCTTC. Translating it yields CASSLIGQGSNEQFF.

The rearrangement links TRBV7-9 to TRBJ2-1; TRBD2 aligns across 12 bases. The CDR3 totals 15 residues. Germline loops: CDR1 SEHNR, CDR2 FQNEAQ (reference sequence). V lost 1 base to trimming and J lost 8 bases; unmatched junction nucleotides: 3. This CDR3 reads CASSLVLAGGDEQFF. The CDR3 region has the DNA TGTGCCAGCAGCTTAGTACTAGCGGGGGGAGATGAGCAGTTCTTC.

The chain uses TRBV6-5 and TRBJ1-5, with a tentative D call TRBD1 (5 bases). V dropped 6 bases and J dropped 5 bases, with 17 bases sitting between them. This CDR3 region has 15 residues. Germline loops: CDR1 MNHEY, CDR2 SVGAGI. The CDR3 DNA reads as TGTGCCAGCAGCGCCCGAGCAGGGTATCATCAGCCCCAGCATTTT. It specifies CASSARAGYHQPQHF.

This chain joins TRBV2 and TRBJ1-4, with 9 bases aligning to TRBD1. The CDR3 is made up of 14 amino acids. The V gene's germline CDR1 is SNHLY and CDR2 FYNNEI. J gave up 8 bases and V 3 bases, and 4 bases lay outside the gene matches. The CDR3 loop reads CASSERTGVEKLFF. DNA for the CDR3: TGTGCCAGCAGTGAGAGGACAGGGGTCGAAAAACTGTTTTTT.

The chain has TRBV6-6 and TRBJ1-5; 8 bases are shared with TRBD1. CDR1 and CDR2 from the germline V gene are MNHNY and SVGAGI (reference sequence). V lost 6 bases to trimming and J lost 6 bases; unmatched junction nucleotides: 10. The CDR3 sequence is 15 residues long. The CDR3 nucleotides are TGTGCCAGCAGCCAAATCCAGGGGGCCGGTCAGCCCCAGCATTTT. It specifies CASSQIQGAGQPQHF.

The table lists this clone with a few counts. The J gene is TRBJ1-2, the V gene TRBV11-2; possibly TRBD1 for D (5 bases). Trimming pared 5 bases from V and 6 bases from J, leaving 16 bases between. This CDR3 region has 14 residues. Germline V gives CDR1 SGHAT, CDR2 FQNNGV. The CDR3 reads CASSPWTSPNGYTF. For the CDR3, the DNA is TGTGCCAGCAGCCCCTGGACAAGTCCGAATGGCTACACCTTC.